These 13 T cell receptor beta chains came from one sample sequenced in a study of control samples from healthy donors and cancer patients. TCRdb's table, derived via immunoSEQ multiplex PCR, lists solely in-frame clones and lacks some. The repertoire consists of some 210,000 clones, with 91% occurring once and the leading ten covering 1.8%. The specimen was blood. All receptors come from a man aged 30 to 45 in good health.

V is TRBV27 and J is TRBJ2-3; D perhaps matches TRBD2 (6 bases). V was cut by 5 bases and J by 0 bases, with 12 bases left in between. Germline V gives CDR1 MNHEY, CDR2 SMNVEV (reference sequence). There are 15 residues in the CDR3. The DNA of the CDR3 is TGTGCCAGCAGTCCCCGGCTAGCGAGCACAGATACGCAGTATTTT. Residues: CASSPRLASTDTQYF.

The chain is built from TRBV30 and TRBJ1-3, with no clear D. V lost 6 bases to trimming and J lost 3 bases, with 6 bases between them. The CDR3 totals 11 residues. In germline, CDR1 is GTSNPN, CDR2 SVGIG (reference sequence). The CDR3 loop is CACAGGNTIYF. The CDR3 DNA reads TGTGCCTGCGCGGGTGGAAACACCATATATTTT.

There are a few counts of this clone. The chain combines TRBV12-3 or TRBV12-4 with TRBJ1-1; D gene ambiguous. Trimming stripped 3 bases from V and 6 bases from J, with 11 bases between. The length of the CDR3 is 13 residues. CDR3: CASSFALTSEAFF. The CDR3 nucleotides read TGTGCCAGCAGTTTTGCACTGACCTCTGAAGCTTTCTTT.

As DNA, the CDR3 is TGTGCCAGCAGTTACTCGGGCAGGGAAGGAGCTCCCCTCCACTTT. Protein sequence: CASSYSGREGAPLHF. The chain combines TRBV6-2 or TRBV6-3 with TRBJ1-6; maybe TRBD1 (5 bases). Trimming removed 0 bases from V and 13 bases from J, with 16 bases in between. Germline CDR1 and CDR2: MNHEY and SVGEGT. CDR3 length equals 15 residues.

The chain links TRBV11-2 to TRBJ2-3; the D gene is possibly TRBD1 (6 bases). The CDR3 spans 15 residues. The germline V and J ends were trimmed by 2 bases and 1 base, with 10 bases remaining between them. Looked up from germline, CDR1 is SGHAT and CDR2 is FQNNGV. The DNA for the CDR3 is TGTGCCAGCAGCTTAACAGGACAGCGCACAGATACGCAGTATTTT. This sequence encodes CASSLTGQRTDTQYF.

The sample holds one count of this clone. The V and J genes are TRBV11-2 and TRBJ2-3; tentatively, D is TRBD2 (6 bases). Germline-derived CDR1 and CDR2 are SGHAT and FQNNGV. V was shortened by 7 bases and J by 0 bases, with 14 bases between the two germline ends. This CDR3 is built from 15 residues. The CDR3 region is CASKSKRGSTDTQYF. The CDR3, as DNA: TGTGCCAGCAAAAGTAAACGGGGGAGCACAGATACGCAGTATTTT. Filled out from reference TRBV11-2 and TRBJ2-3, the complete variable domain reads EAGVAQSPRYKIIEKRQSVAFWCNPISGHATLYWYQQILGQGPKLLIQFQNNGVVDDSQLPKDRFSAERLKGVDSTLKIQPAKLEDSAVYLCASKSKRGSTDTQYFGPGTRLTVL.

The chain combines TRBV5-6 with TRBJ1-5, with D maybe TRBD1 (6 bases). The V end was cut by 0 bases, the J end by 5 bases, with 15 bases between. Looked up from germline, CDR1 is SGHDT and CDR2 is YYEEEE. CDR3 length: 16 amino acids. The CDR3 nucleotides read TGTGCCAGCAGCTTGGCCCTTCGGGACATAGATCAGCCCCAGCATTTT. Its translation is CASSLALRDIDQPQHF.

The chain couples TRBV4-1 to TRBJ2-3; D is possibly TRBD2 (7 bases). This CDR3 is 17 amino acids long. V gave up 1 base and J gave up 5 bases, with 19 bases separating them. Germline lookup yields CDR1 MGHRA and CDR2 YSYEKL. CDR3 residues: CASSQVLGGGRRDTQYF. In DNA, the CDR3 is TGCGCCAGCAGCCAAGTTTTGGGGGGGGGCCGACGAGATACGCAGTATTTT.

CDR3 sequence reads: CASSPGQSYYGYTF. The CDR3 nucleotides are TGTGCCAGCTCCCCCGGACAGAGTTACTATGGCTACACCTTC. The chain employs TRBV18 and TRBJ1-2; tentative D call: TRBD1 (6 bases). Germline V CDR1 and CDR2: KGHSH, LQKENI. V was clipped by 6 bases and J by 3 bases, with 14 bases between them. This CDR3 comprises 14 residues.

The rearrangement links TRBV7-2 to TRBJ1-2, with 7 bases that match TRBD1. This CDR3 has 15 amino acids. Germline trimming cut 4 bases from V and 0 bases from J; bases unmatched to any gene: 5. CDR1 SGHTA and CDR2 FQGNSA come from the germline V gene. The CDR3 is CASSSQGQPNYGYTF. In DNA, the CDR3 is TGTGCCAGCAGCTCCCAGGGACAGCCTAACTATGGCTACACCTTC.

This clone was observed once. The chain couples TRBV9 to TRBJ2-1; D is undetermined. V was pared by 3 bases and J by 4 bases, with 8 bases between. Per the germline V gene, CDR1 is SGDLS and CDR2 is YYNGEE. The CDR3 covers 13 residues. CDR3 bases: TGTGCCAGCAGCGCAATGGGGTACAATGAGCAGTTCTTC. Its translation is CASSAMGYNEQFF.

This rearrangement joins TRBV7-9 to TRBJ2-3; D not certain. The germline CDR1 and CDR2 sequences are SEHNR and FQNEAQ (reference sequence). V was shortened by 2 bases and J by 6 bases, with 21 bases between the two germline ends. CDR3 length: 17 amino acids. The CDR3 loop is CASSLNSMARSLDTQYF. In nucleotides, the CDR3 is TGTGCCAGCAGCTTAAATTCTATGGCCAGGTCTCTGGATACGCAGTATTTT.

V gene TRBV28 combines with J gene TRBJ2-3; D may be TRBD2 (5 bases). The CDR3 sequence is 13 residues long. The V and J ends lost 7 bases and 0 bases respectively, with 8 bases between them. From germline, CDR1 is MDHEN and CDR2 SYDVKM. The CDR3 region has the DNA TGTGCCAGCATTCGGGGTAGCACAGATACGCAGTATTTT. Residues: CASIRGSTDTQYF.